The sequence of this T cell receptor beta chain was determined in a study of blood T cell repertoires in COVID-19 (dated by TCRdb to the early 2020s). Background for the entire study: The collaborator samples originated in the United States, Italy and Spain and spanned the acute and convalescent phases of COVID-19. The material from the prospective study consisted of cDNA or gDNA derived from T cells, B-cell-depleted T cells, or PBMCs. Subjects who had been exposed to COVID-19, were actively infected with it, or had recovered from it provided the deeply sampled blood TCRbeta repertoires that made up the dataset. A freely available public database, intended as a resource for researchers studying the immune response to SARS-CoV-2, is where the repertoires were released. Samples came from the ongoing ImmuneRACE study (first 160 participants) plus 1,254 subjects from 6 global collaborators. Nearly every sample came with metadata listing a de-identified subject ID, COVID-19 status, age in years and sex. HLA class I and class II types, where available, came from metadata supplied by the sample provider rather than from assay-based typing.

The CDR3 runs 15 amino acids, cysteine and phenylalanine included. Only the CDR3 region is kept as DNA, spanning 45 bases read in frame from base 1. The germline V gene (reference sequence) sets CDR1 to LNHDA and CDR2 to SQIVND. From V the trimming removes 2 bases and from J it removes 5 bases, while the gene matches leave 4 bases of the junction unaccounted for. This clone was observed a few times. What antigen it recognizes has not been identified. Per-nucleotide qualities are absent, and no much larger clonotype sits a single base away. TCRbeta CDR3 regions were amplified from genomic DNA using the immunoSEQ Assay, a bias-controlled multiplex PCR. Regarding the original processing steps: Within the assay, amplification of reference gene primers was used to estimate how many nucleated cells each sample contained. Sequence reads were collapsed and filtered to measure the absolute abundance of every unique TCRbeta CDR3 rearrangement. For each sample, productive Simpson clonality was calculated as the square root of Simpson's diversity index across productive rearrangements. Entries here come from immuneACCESS through TCRdb and include only in-frame sequences with V and J called. Some clones fail to appear in such tables; in the studies checked, an unresolved V gene covers under half of the shortfall, and the cause of the remainder is unknown. The V and J calls and clone size are taken from that table; D and trimming were inferred from the DNA. The sample has roughly 87,000 clones on record, around 87% of them singletons. The ten most abundant clones make up around 5% of the sample.

Whole blood was collected in K2EDTA tubes by collaborating institutions according to the institutions' own protocols. For TCRbeta analysis, collaborator samples were shipped as frozen whole blood, as isolated PBMCs, or as DNA extracted from either sample type. What the study reported, not specific to this receptor: The quantity of clinical and demographic metadata differed by source and by participant and was supplied without curation.

Here the chain combines TRBV19 and TRBJ1-5; 9 middle bases align to TRBD1. Sequenced: peripheral blood. The sequence derives from a man aged 35-49 years with acute or convalescent COVID-19. CDR3 sequence: CASSIMGQGDQPQHF. The DNA reads TGTGCCAGTAGTATAATGGGACAGGGAGATCAGCCCCAGCATTTT.